These 14 T cell receptor delta chains were sequenced from one sample in a study of γδ T cells in repeated Plasmodium falciparum infection. TCRdb reapplied CATT to the multiplex PCR reads. The sample has approximately 93,000 delta-chain clones, 0.75% to 1% seen once. Vgamma9/Vdelta2+ and Vdelta2-negative gammadelta T cells were flow-sorted from PBMC for bulk sequencing. Specimen: gamma-delta T cells from blood. The receptors shown here come from a pool of human donors (malaria-infected and uninfected, not separated).

In the case of this clone: A far larger clone is off by one base, so a read error is likely. Other DNA sequences in this sample translate to the same CDR3. The chain recombines TRDV1 with TRDJ1, with TRDD3 matching 11 bases. J was trimmed by 3 bases and V by 9 bases; bases with no gene match: 33. Germline V CDR1 and CDR2: TSWWSYY, QGS. The CDR3 has 23 amino acids. The CDR3 spells CALGYLVRFGRLGDTHSSDKLIF. Written as DNA, the CDR3 is TGTGCTCTCGGGTACCTTGTACGCTTCGGAAGGTTGGGGGATACGCATTCTTCCGATAAACTCATCTTT.

This clone has at least ten counts. TCRdb attributes to this sequence the protein of a much larger clone, which differs from the DNA translation at residue 8; a read error is likely, and the protein displayed is translated from the DNA. The chain links TRDV2 to TRDJ1; 9 bases fit TRDD3. Here the J gene came from matching the DNA to germline, since TCRdb omits it. V dropped 6 bases and J dropped 3; count of bases not matched to a gene: 16. The CDR3 sequence is 17 residues long. CDR1 GEAIGNYY and CDR2 EKD come from the germline V gene. The CDR3: CACQPWGMRPDSDKLIF. The CDR3 bases are TGTGCCTGTCAACCCTGGGGGATGCGCCCGGATTCCGATAAACTCATCTTT.

By frequency in the sample, this clone is medium-sized (0.01 to 0.1%). At the DNA level, this CDR3 is encoded by other sequences in the same sample as well. This chain joins TRDV1 and TRDJ1; D ambiguous. The CDR3 totals 12 residues. Trimming shortened V by 2 bases and J by 6 bases, and 7 bases separated the two germline ends. Per germline, CDR1 TSWWSYY and CDR2 QGS. CDR3 nucleotides: TGTGCTCTTGGGGAATTGCGGTATAAACTCATCTTT. Amino acid sequence: CALGELRYKLIF.

On this clone: One base separates it from a far larger clone, so it is likely a read error. This CDR3 is also generated by other DNA sequences in the sample. The chain uses TRDV2 and TRDJ1; 8 nucleotides agree with TRDD3. Germline V gives CDR1 GEAIGNYY, CDR2 EKD. This CDR3 spans 17 amino acids. This chain's CDR3 is CACDTGLGDATTDKLIF. In DNA, the CDR3 is TGTGCCTGTGACACCGGGCTGGGGGACGCAACGACCGATAAACTCATCTTC.

Note on this clone: The TCRdb record carries a much larger clone's protein, which differs from this DNA's translation at residue 10; a read error is the likely cause, and the protein listed here is the DNA translation. V usage is TRDV1 and J usage is TRDJ1; 8 bases fit TRDD3. No J gene is reported in TCRdb; it was inferred here by comparing the DNA with germline. This CDR3 contains 16 residues. CDR1 TSWWSYY and CDR2 QGS come from the germline V gene. V dropped 3 bases and J dropped 1; count of bases not matched to a gene: 7. CDR3 coding DNA: TGTGCTCTTGGGGAGCAAGCTGGGGGACTCACCGATAAACTCATCTTT. Its translation is CALGEQAGGLTDKLIF.

On this clone: This probably arose from a read error, given a far larger clone one base away. Other DNA sequences in the same sample also yield this CDR3. The gene calls are TRDV2 and TRDJ1, with D possibly TRDD3 on 5 matching bases. The J gene is not listed in TCRdb, so it was assigned here from a DNA match to germline. V lost 3 bases and J lost 8, with 27 bases in between. Germline V gene data show CDR1 as GEAIGNYY and CDR2 as EKD. The CDR3 has 17 amino acids. The DNA of the CDR3 is TGTGCCTGTGACCCCATCGGTTCAACCGGGGACCTAAGCAAACTCATCTTT. Its translation is CACDPIGSTGDLSKLIF.

There are many counts of this clone. This sequence is one base from a far larger clone and is likely a read error. Additional DNA sequences in this sample encode the identical CDR3. The chain employs TRAV38-2/DV8 and TRDJ1; 9 nucleotides match TRDD2. As TCRdb names no J gene, one was assigned here on the basis of a DNA match to germline. This CDR3 is built from 20 residues. The germline V gene encodes CDR1 TSESDYY and CDR2 QEAYKQQN. CDR3 amino acids: CAYLPSYKGINIVYTDKLIF. As DNA, the CDR3 is TGTGCCTATTTACCTTCCTACAAGGGAATAAATATTGTCTACACCGATAAACTCATCTTT.

This clone was observed a handful of times. A read error is the likely source, as a far larger clone sits one nucleotide away. The sample carries other DNA sequences with the same CDR3. The rearrangement links TRDV2 to TRDJ2; 12 positions agree with TRDD3. Here the J gene came from matching the DNA to germline, since TCRdb omits it. This CDR3 has 14 residues. The germline CDR1 and CDR2 sequences are GEAIGNYY and EKD. The trim removed 0 bases at V and 8 bases at J, leaving 0 bases unmatched. CDR3 DNA sequence: TGTGCCTGTGACACCCTGGGGGATACGGCACAACTCTTCTTT. Its protein is CACDTLGDTAQLFF.

On this clone: TCRdb assigns this DNA the protein of a much larger clone, which departs from its translation at residue 9; this likely reflects a read error, and the protein shown comes from translating the DNA. The CDR3 DNA follows: TGTGCTCTTGGGGAGAGGTGGGGGGTATCCGATAAACTCATCTTT. Protein: CALGERWGVSDKLIF. This chain links TRDV1 with TRDJ1; TRDD3 is a possible D gene (6 bases). The J gene, left out of TCRdb, was set here by checking the DNA against germline. The CDR3 is made up of 15 amino acids. Germline CDR1 is TSWWSYY and CDR2 is QGS. V shed 3 bases and J shed 3 bases, with 14 bases lying between them.

This clone was recorded many times. TCRdb's listed protein matches a much larger clone and diverges from this DNA's translation at residue 5, likely through a read error; the protein shown comes from the DNA. V usage is TRDV2 and J usage is TRDJ1; 9 nucleotides align to TRDD3. The J segment lost 3 bases and the V segment lost 3 bases, leaving 10 bases of the junction unmatched. The germline gives CDR1 GEAIGNYY, CDR2 EKD. This CDR3 comprises 16 residues. Here the CDR3 reads CACDANLGDTADKLIF. CDR3 DNA sequence: TGTGCCTGTGACGCCAACCTAGGGGATACGGCCGATAAACTCATCTTT.

This clone came up a few times. Only one base separates this from a far larger clonotype, so it likely reflects a read error. The same CDR3 arises from other DNA sequences in this sample as well. The chain carries TRDV1 and TRDJ1; the D is unclear. In the absence of a J gene in TCRdb, the DNA was matched to germline to assign it here. V lost 1 base and J lost 7, with 13 bases in between. The CDR3 spans 14 residues. Germline V lookup: CDR1 TSWWSYY, CDR2 QGS. The CDR3 DNA follows: TGTGCTCTTGGGGAACGACTACTGCTCCTTAAACTCATCTTT. Protein: CALGERLLLLKLIF.

A few counts support this clone. A far bigger clonotype differs at one base, so this is likely a read error. Other DNA sequences in the same sample also yield this CDR3. This chain uses TRDV1 with TRDJ1; D assignment may be TRDD2 or TRDD3 (9 bases each). In the absence of a J gene in TCRdb, the DNA was matched to germline to assign it here. The CDR3 spans 22 residues. CDR1 and CDR2 (germline): TSWWSYY, QGS. In DNA, the CDR3 is TGTGCCCTTGGGGACCCCTGCCACCTTCCTACCCCATGGGGGATATTAGGGGAGTCACTCATCTTT. It specifies CALGDPCHLPTPWGILGESLIF.

This clone was observed a few times. The mismatch at residue 9 between this DNA's translation and the TCRdb protein of a much larger clone likely reflects a read error; the protein shown is translated from the DNA. This chain joins TRDV2 and TRDJ2; D perhaps matches TRDD3 (6 bases). Assignment of the J gene here rests on matching the DNA to germline, because TCRdb gives none. The V end lost 1 base, the J end lost 2 bases, and 25 bases lay between the germline ends. Germline CDR1 and CDR2: GEAIGNYY and EKD. This CDR3 contains 20 residues. The CDR3 coding sequence is TGTGCCTGTGACACTATCCCTACTAGGGGATTAATTGAGTTGACAGCACAACTCTTCTTT. This encodes CACDTIPTRGLIELTAQLFF.

A note on this clone: With a much larger clone just one base away, this may be a read error. The identical CDR3 is also encoded by other nucleotide sequences in the sample. The J gene is TRDJ1, the V gene TRDV1, with TRDD3 identical over 13 bases. The CDR3 is 22 amino acids. In germline, CDR1 is TSWWSYY, CDR2 QGS. In DNA, the CDR3 is TGCGCTCTTGGAAACGGGATCCCTACTGGGGGATACGAGTGGTTCCGCACCGATAAACTCATCTTT. This codes for CALGNGIPTGGYEWFRTDKLIF.